These 27 T cell receptor beta chains share one sample of origin, sequenced in a study of control samples from healthy donors and cancer patients. Profiling relied on immunoSEQ multiplex PCR, and the TCRdb table lists in-frame clones only, not all of them. The sample consists of fewer than 200,000 clones, 93% of them appearing once. The sequencing input was blood. The receptors shown here come from a woman aged 60-75 years in good health.

The chain couples TRBV15 to TRBJ1-1; a weak D match, TRBD1 (5 bases). Germline V gene sequence: CDR1 LNHNV, CDR2 YYDKDF (reference sequence). CDR3 length: 15 amino acids. V gave up 4 bases and J gave up 1 base, with 13 bases separating them. The CDR3 protein is CATSTGQQENTEAFF. In DNA form, the CDR3 reads TGTGCCACCAGCACAGGGCAACAGGAGAACACTGAAGCTTTCTTT.

This rearrangement joins TRBV4-3 to TRBJ1-3; D is perhaps TRBD1 (5 bases). The CDR3 spans 18 residues. Germline loops: CDR1 LGHNA, CDR2 YSLEER. V was clipped by 0 bases and J by 8 bases, with 23 bases between them. CDR3 sequence: CASSQDRFKLRGSDTIYF. In DNA, the CDR3 is TGCGCCAGCAGCCAAGATAGGTTTAAGTTAAGGGGTTCGGACACCATATATTTT.

The table lists this clone with a count of one. V gene TRBV6-6 combines with J gene TRBJ1-1; no clear D. V was cut by 4 bases and J by 5 bases, with 14 bases left in between. The CDR3 covers 14 residues. Germline V gene data show CDR1 as MNHNY and CDR2 as SVGAGI (reference sequence). For the CDR3, the DNA is TGTGCCAGCAGTTCCATAGGGTCGGCGACTGAAGCTTTCTTT. It codes for CASSSIGSATEAFF.

The chain uses TRBV7-2 and TRBJ1-4, with D possibly TRBD1 on 5 matching bases. The CDR3 has 15 amino acids. Per germline, CDR1 SGHTA and CDR2 FQGNSA. Between the trimmed V and J ends, which lost 5 bases and 0 bases, there was a span of 10 bases. The CDR3 region has the DNA TGTGCCAGCAGCCCACAGGCTGCAACTAATGAAAAACTGTTTTTT. Translated: CASSPQAATNEKLFF.

V gene TRBV7-9 combines with J gene TRBJ2-1; TRBD2 matches at 10 bases. The V segment lost 5 bases and the J segment 5 bases; nucleotides outside the gene matches: 3. The CDR3 extends over 14 amino acids. Germline CDR1 is SEHNR and CDR2 is FQNEAQ (reference sequence). In nucleotides, the CDR3 is TGTGCCAGCAGCGCGACTAGCGGGCACAATGAGCAGTTCTTC. Its translation: CASSATSGHNEQFF.

V is TRBV5-6 and J is TRBJ1-2; TRBD1 might be the D (6 bases). Trimming left V 0 bases short and J 7 bases short, with 10 bases between. This CDR3 spans 13 amino acids. CDR1 and CDR2 (germline): SGHDT, YYEEEE. CDR3 sequence reads: CASSLDRAGGYTF. For the CDR3, the DNA is TGTGCCAGCAGCTTGGACAGGGCGGGTGGCTACACCTTC.

CDR3 sequence (DNA): TGCAGTGCTAGTCAGGACGGACCCGATGGCTACACCTTC. It encodes CSASQDGPDGYTF. The chain combines TRBV20-1 with TRBJ1-2; D gene unclear. The CDR3 length is 13 residues. Germline values: CDR1 DFQATT, CDR2 SNEGSKA (reference sequence). V was trimmed by 3 bases and J by 6 bases, leaving 14 bases between them.

The J gene is TRBJ1-1, the V gene TRBV10-3; no clear D gene. The ends were cut back, 4 bases at V and 0 bases at J, with 15 bases in the middle. CDR3 length: 16 residues. Germline CDR1 ENHRY, CDR2 SYGVKD. CDR3 DNA: TGTGCCATCAGTGCAGCAGGTGCACAGATGAACACTGAAGCTTTCTTT. Translation: CAISAAGAQMNTEAFF.

The CDR3 sequence is CASSQMGGGEQFF. The CDR3 DNA is TGTGCCAGCAGCCAAATGGGGGGCGGTGAGCAGTTCTTC. This sequence joins TRBV3-1 (or the pseudogene TRBV3-2) and TRBJ2-1; either TRBD1 or TRBD2 may supply D (6 bases each). Germline CDR1 is LGHDT and CDR2 is YNNKEL (reference sequence). The ends were cut back, 2 bases at V and 9 bases at J, with 11 bases in the middle. The CDR3 has 13 residues.

The chain uses TRBV30 and TRBJ1-1; maybe TRBD1 (6 bases). The V gene's germline CDR1 is GTSNPN and CDR2 SVGIG (reference sequence). Trimming shortened V by 0 bases and J by 3 bases, and 11 bases separated the two germline ends. The CDR3 has 14 amino acids. In DNA, the CDR3 is TGTGCCTGGAGTGTACTTGAGGGGGACACTGAAGCTTTCTTT. Translation: CAWSVLEGDTEAFF.

The genes are TRBV6-6 and TRBJ1-4; D remains unclear. This CDR3 spans 14 amino acids. V lost 2 bases and J lost 8, with 12 bases in between. Germline CDR1 MNHNY, CDR2 SVGAGI (reference sequence). The CDR3 reads CASSYLRELEKLFF. CDR3 nucleotides: TGTGCCAGCAGTTACCTTAGGGAATTGGAAAAACTGTTTTTT.

V gene TRBV20-1 combines with J gene TRBJ1-1; no definite D call. The germline V gene has CDR1 DFQATT and CDR2 SNEGSKA (reference sequence). Trimming took 7 bases from V and 3 from J, leaving 9 bases between them. The CDR3 has 11 amino acids. CDR3 in DNA: TGCAGTGTGGAATGGGACACTGAAGCTTTCTTT. Protein product: CSVEWDTEAFF.

The chain employs TRBV7-2 and TRBJ1-2; D is unresolved. Trimming removed 0 bases from V and 7 bases from J, with 9 bases in between. The CDR3 has 13 residues. CDR1 SGHTA and CDR2 FQGNSA come from the germline V gene. CDR3 loop: CASSLATAPGYTF. Written as DNA, the CDR3 is TGTGCCAGCAGCTTAGCCACAGCACCTGGCTACACCTTC.

The chain links TRBV6-2 or TRBV6-3 to TRBJ1-4, with D uncertain. This CDR3 spans 15 amino acids. The germline V and J ends were trimmed by 8 bases and 0 bases, with 13 bases remaining between them. CDR1 MNHEY and CDR2 SVGEGT come from the germline V gene. CDR3 sequence (DNA): TGTGCCAGCGGTTTAGACGGGTCAACTAATGAAAAACTGTTTTTT. Translation gives CASGLDGSTNEKLFF.

The chain recombines TRBV4-2 with TRBJ1-4, with D tentatively TRBD1 (6 bases). Per the germline V gene, CDR1 is LGHNA and CDR2 is YNFKEQ. CDR3 size: 15 residues. Trimming shortened V by 1 base and J by 4 bases, and 10 bases separated the two germline ends. This chain's CDR3 is CASSQGTADNEKLFF. DNA of the CDR3: TGTGCCAGCAGCCAAGGGACAGCTGATAATGAAAAACTGTTTTTT.

The rearrangement uses TRBV5-1 and TRBJ2-2; 9 bases match TRBD2. The length of the CDR3 is 19 residues. From germline, CDR1 is SGHRS and CDR2 YFSETQ. V lost 10 bases, J lost 6 bases, and 25 bases stayed unmatched. CDR3 DNA: TGCGCCCGCGGGGGAACCGGGGGACTCGCGGGGGGGCGTCCCGGGGAGCTGTTTTTT. It specifies CARGGTGGLAGGRPGELFF. Based on the CDR3 plus reference TRBV5-1 and TRBJ2-2, the full variable domain is KAGVTQTPRYLIKTRGQQVTLSCSPISGHRSVSWYQQTPGQGLQFLFEYFSETQRNKGNFPGRFSGRQFSNSRSEMNVSTLELGDSALYLCARGGTGGLAGGRPGELFFGEGSRLTVL.

This clone is a singleton in its sample. The rearrangement links TRBV27 to TRBJ1-6; 7 bases fit TRBD1. Germline CDR1 and CDR2: MNHEY and SMNVEV (reference sequence). V was clipped by 4 bases and J by 6 bases; unmatched bases: 9. This CDR3 spans 16 amino acids. The CDR3 bases are TGTGCCAGCAGTTCCCACAGGGGAGGGAGTAATTCACCCCTCCACTTT. It is translated as CASSSHRGGSNSPLHF.

The CDR3 reads CASSPGLAGGSFGELFF. DNA for the CDR3: TGTGCCAGCAGCCCGGGACTAGCGGGGGGTTCGTTCGGGGAGCTGTTTTTT. The chain has TRBV7-2 and TRBJ2-2; 15 bases map to TRBD2. The CDR3 contains 17 residues. Germline CDR1 and CDR2: SGHTA and FQGNSA. V shed 5 bases, J shed 7 bases, and the junction held 8 bases outside the gene matches.

This clone has only one observation. The chain carries TRBV3-1 (or the pseudogene TRBV3-2) and TRBJ2-7; 9 positions match TRBD2. The CDR3 runs 16 residues. Germline V gene lookup returns CDR1 LGHDT and CDR2 YNNKEL (reference sequence). J was trimmed by 2 bases and V by 1 base; bases with no gene match: 6. The CDR3 is CASSQVTSGGAYEQYF. CDR3 DNA sequence: TGTGCCAGCAGCCAAGTGACTAGCGGCGGGGCCTACGAGCAGTACTTC.

V is TRBV6-5 and J is TRBJ2-3; 7 nucleotides line up with TRBD2. V lost 2 bases and J lost 4; bases outside the gene matches: 6. The CDR3 is made up of 15 amino acids. In germline, CDR1 is MNHEY, CDR2 SVGAGI. CDR3 region: CASSYARGSSDTQYF. The CDR3 DNA sequence: TGTGCCAGCAGTTACGCGCGGGGGTCCTCAGATACGCAGTATTTT.

J is TRBJ1-2 and V is TRBV2; 10 positions agree with TRBD1. Germline V CDR1 and CDR2: SNHLY, FYNNEI. J gave up 7 bases and V 6 bases, and 14 bases lay outside the gene matches. The CDR3 is made up of 16 amino acids. The CDR3 is CASRGTGAFSSSGYTF. CDR3 coding DNA: TGTGCCAGCAGAGGGACAGGGGCCTTCTCGAGTAGTGGCTACACCTTC. Together with reference TRBV2 and TRBJ1-2, the CDR3 gives the full variable domain: EPEVTQTPSHQVTQMGQEVILRCVPISNHLYFYWYRQILGQKVEFLVSFYNNEISEKSEIFDDQFSVERPDGSNFTLKIRSTKLEDSAMYFCASRGTGAFSSSGYTFGSGTRLTVV.

This chain links TRBV7-8 with TRBJ2-7; TRBD2 matches 13 bases. CDR3 length: 16 residues. Germline V gives CDR1 SGHVS, CDR2 FQNEAQ. After removal of 3 bases from V and 4 bases from J, the junction contained 6 bases not matched to a gene. The CDR3 here is CASSLQGTSGDYEQYF. Here the CDR3 DNA reads TGTGCCAGCAGCTTGCAAGGGACTAGCGGGGATTACGAGCAGTACTTC.

This clone was counted between two and nine times. The chain couples TRBV3-1 (or the pseudogene TRBV3-2) to TRBJ1-1; D is unresolved. The CDR3 loop spans 15 amino acids. The ends were cut back, 1 base at V and 3 bases at J, with 12 bases in the middle. Germline-derived CDR1 and CDR2 are LGHDT and YNNKEL (reference sequence). DNA for the CDR3: TGTGCCAGCAGCCAAGGGCCCCAAATGTACACTGAAGCTTTCTTT. Translating gives CASSQGPQMYTEAFF.

V usage is TRBV5-1 and J usage is TRBJ1-1; a possible D gene is TRBD1 (5 bases). Trimming left V 0 bases short and J 4 bases short, with 10 bases between. CDR3 size: 14 residues. CDR1 and CDR2 from the germline V gene are SGHRS and YFSETQ. The CDR3 is CASSLAGSGTEAFF. The CDR3 region has the DNA TGCGCCAGCAGCTTGGCAGGGTCGGGCACTGAAGCTTTCTTT. The full variable domain, completed using reference TRBV5-1 and TRBJ1-1, is KAGVTQTPRYLIKTRGQQVTLSCSPISGHRSVSWYQQTPGQGLQFLFEYFSETQRNKGNFPGRFSGRQFSNSRSEMNVSTLELGDSALYLCASSLAGSGTEAFFGQGTRLTVV.

The chain links TRBV9 to TRBJ1-6, with 7 bases that match TRBD1. CDR3 length: 16 residues. Trimming removed 0 bases from V and 7 bases from J; junction bases left unmatched: 7. Germline values: CDR1 SGDLS, CDR2 YYNGEE. The CDR3 spells CASSVDVGTVNSPLHF. The DNA for the CDR3 is TGTGCCAGCAGCGTAGATGTTGGGACAGTGAATTCACCCCTCCACTTT.

This chain joins TRBV29-1 and TRBJ2-7; 7 nucleotides match TRBD1. Germline-derived CDR1 and CDR2 are SQVTM and ANQGSEA. CDR3 length: 11 residues. With V trimmed by 6 bases and J by 4 bases, 3 bases remained unmatched. DNA for the CDR3: TGCAGCGTGGGGACAGATTACGAGCAGTACTTC. This sequence encodes CSVGTDYEQYF.

This chain uses TRBV27 with TRBJ1-5; 10 bases fit TRBD1. There are 16 residues in the CDR3. J gave up 3 bases and V 8 bases, and 10 bases lay outside the gene matches. Germline V gene sequence: CDR1 MNHEY, CDR2 SMNVEV (reference sequence). The CDR3 reads CASGLGGTGVNQPQHF. CDR3 DNA: TGTGCCAGCGGGCTCGGGGGGACAGGGGTCAATCAGCCCCAGCATTTT.